The 30 T cell receptor beta chains below come from one sample, sequenced in a study of OX40 agonist ivuxolimab in advanced cancers. Libraries were prepared by immunoSEQ multiplex PCR; TCRdb keeps only in-frame clonotypes and omits some of them. Here the sample spans roughly 50,000 clones, around 90% being singletons. Here the sequenced sample was CD4+ or CD8+ T cells sorted from blood, taken in a trial of the OX40 agonist ivuxolimab. These receptors originate from an adult with an advanced solid tumor such as melanoma, head and neck, liver or kidney cancer.

CDR3 bases: TGCGCCAGCAGCCGAGTAGCGGGTGAAAATCCCGGGGAGCTGTTTTTT. It translates to CASSRVAGENPGELFF. The chain links TRBV4-1 to TRBJ2-2, with 7 bases lining up with TRBD2. Germline CDR1 reads MGHRA; CDR2 reads YSYEKL. Trimming at V came to 4 bases and at J to 6 bases, leaving 11 bases not matched to a gene. This CDR3 contains 16 residues.

The genes are TRBV5-6 and TRBJ2-3; D remains unclear. The CDR3 runs to 15 residues. In germline, CDR1 is SGHDT, CDR2 YYEEEE. The germline V and J ends were trimmed by 3 bases and 2 bases, with 13 bases remaining between them. The CDR3 nucleotides read TGTGCCAGCAGCTCGACCCCAGAACACACAGATACGCAGTATTTT. Its protein is CASSSTPEHTDTQYF.

This chain connects TRBV6-5 to TRBJ2-1, with 11 bases matching TRBD2. This CDR3 is 15 amino acids long. Trimming at V came to 6 bases and at J to 8 bases, leaving 9 bases not matched to a gene. The germline V gene encodes CDR1 MNHEY and CDR2 SVGAGI. This CDR3 is CASSTTSGVTDEQFF. DNA for the CDR3: TGTGCCAGCAGCACGACTAGCGGGGTGACAGATGAGCAGTTCTTC.

The J gene is TRBJ1-2, the V gene TRBV6-5; 8 bases line up with TRBD1. Trimming cost V 5 bases and J 3 bases; bases outside gene matches: 2. From germline, CDR1 is MNHEY and CDR2 SVGAGI. This CDR3 region has 13 residues. In DNA form, the CDR3 reads TGTGCCAGCAGTAGCAGGGGGCACTATGGCTACACCTTC. Its protein product is CASSSRGHYGYTF.

This rearrangement joins TRBV7-9 to TRBJ1-2; the D is unclear. The germline V gene has CDR1 SEHNR and CDR2 FQNEAQ (reference sequence). Trimming took 2 bases from V and 0 from J, leaving 10 bases between them. The CDR3 consists of 15 residues. The DNA for the CDR3 is TGTGCCAGCAGCTTATCCGGCATTCCTAACTATGGCTACACCTTC. Translation gives CASSLSGIPNYGYTF.

In its sample, this clone was seen once. The chain joins TRBV6-5 to TRBJ1-1; D gene uncertain. The CDR3 sequence is 13 residues long. Trimming removed 7 bases at V and 0 bases at J, with 9 bases between. Germline assignment: CDR1 MNHEY and CDR2 SVGAGI. The CDR3 spells CASKGRLNTEAFF. In DNA, the CDR3 is TGTGCCAGCAAAGGACGGTTGAACACTGAAGCTTTCTTT.

This clone was picked up one time. The chain has TRBV6-1 and TRBJ2-7; no clear D. This CDR3 contains 15 residues. Germline assignment: CDR1 MNHNS and CDR2 SASEGT. The V and J ends lost 1 base and 6 bases respectively, with 16 bases between them. For the CDR3, the DNA is TGTGCCAGCAGTGAAGGTTGGTCAGCACGCCTCGAGCAGTACGTC. Its translation is CASSEGWSARLEQYV.

This rearrangement joins TRBV30 to TRBJ1-6; D is undetermined. The CDR3 loop spans 13 amino acids. The germline V gene has CDR1 GTSNPN and CDR2 SVGIG (reference sequence). The V end lost 0 bases, the J end lost 11 bases, and 11 bases lay between the germline ends. The CDR3 spells CAWSVGDTTPLHF. The DNA of the CDR3 is TGTGCCTGGAGTGTCGGAGACACGACACCCCTCCACTTT.

The J gene is TRBJ2-3, the V gene TRBV7-9, with 7 bases aligning to TRBD1. The germline gives CDR1 SEHNR, CDR2 FQNEAQ (reference sequence). The CDR3 runs 16 residues. V shed 3 bases and J 2 bases; nucleotides not matched to a gene: 8. The CDR3, as DNA: TGTGCCAGCAGCTTTCCTGGGACAGACCTCACAGATACGCAGTATTTT. Translation gives CASSFPGTDLTDTQYF.

J is TRBJ1-2 and V is TRBV5-6, with no clear D. The germline gives CDR1 SGHDT, CDR2 YYEEEE. Trimming stripped 0 bases from V and 2 bases from J, with 8 bases between. This CDR3 spans 14 amino acids. The CDR3 nucleotides read TGTGCCAGCAGCTTGGCCGACATAAACTATGGCTACACCTTC. As protein: CASSLADINYGYTF.

This chain uses TRBV6-1 with TRBJ2-5; D could derive from TRBD1 or TRBD2 (5 bases each). The V gene's germline CDR1 is MNHNS and CDR2 SASEGT. CDR3 length equals 15 residues. V shed 6 bases and J shed 5 bases, with 19 bases lying between them. The CDR3 region is CASRDPGRDVETQYF. CDR3 in DNA: TGTGCCAGCAGGGACCCGGGCAGGGACGTGGAGACCCAGTACTTC.

The genes are TRBV9 and TRBJ1-1; 9 nucleotides agree with TRBD1. The CDR3 is 15 residues long. The V gene's germline CDR1 is SGDLS and CDR2 YYNGEE. Germline trimming cut 4 bases from V and 2 bases from J; bases unmatched to any gene: 6. CDR3 sequence reads: CASSSGQGRNTEAFF. In DNA, the CDR3 is TGTGCCAGCAGCTCCGGACAGGGGAGAAACACTGAAGCTTTCTTT. The full variable domain, completed using reference TRBV9 and TRBJ1-1, is DSGVTQTPKHLITATGQRVTLRCSPRSGDLSVYWYQQSLDQGLQFLIQYYNGEERAKGNILERFSAQQFPDLHSELNLSSLELGDSALYFCASSSGQGRNTEAFFGQGTRLTVV.

V gene TRBV6-1 combines with J gene TRBJ1-2; D is unresolved. The CDR3 is made up of 12 amino acids. Trimming shortened V by 4 bases and J by 8 bases, and 11 bases separated the two germline ends. Germline CDR1 is MNHNS and CDR2 is SASEGT. Here the CDR3 DNA reads TGTGCCAGCAGTGGGGCGGACGGGGGCTACACCTTC. It is translated as CASSGADGGYTF.

The chain recombines TRBV2 with TRBJ1-2, with unresolved D. The V end lost 0 bases, the J end lost 7 bases, and 9 bases lay between the germline ends. Germline V gene sequence: CDR1 SNHLY, CDR2 FYNNEI. The CDR3 totals 13 residues. CDR3 nucleotide sequence: TGTGCCAGCAGTGAAGCGCCCGGCTTTGGCTACACCTTC. Translating gives CASSEAPGFGYTF.

The chain joins TRBV19 to TRBJ1-2; D uncertain. Trimming removed 4 bases from V and 4 bases from J, with 10 bases in between. The CDR3 sequence is 13 residues long. Germline-derived CDR1 and CDR2 are LNHDA and SQIVND (reference sequence). CDR3 region: CASSTGTSYGYTF. The CDR3 region has the DNA TGTGCCAGTAGTACGGGCACAAGCTATGGCTACACCTTC.

The chain links TRBV28 to TRBJ1-1; unclear D gene. Germline lookup yields CDR1 MDHEN and CDR2 SYDVKM. V lost 5 bases to trimming and J lost 1 base, with 8 bases between them. This CDR3 spans 13 amino acids. The CDR3 region is CASSRSENTEAFF. CDR3 in DNA: TGTGCCAGCAGTAGGTCCGAGAACACTGAAGCTTTCTTT.

V usage is TRBV11-2 and J usage is TRBJ2-7; D may match TRBD1 or TRBD2 (5 bases each). V was shortened by 1 base and J by 3 bases, with 10 bases between the two germline ends. The germline CDR1 and CDR2 sequences are SGHAT and FQNNGV. This CDR3 has 14 amino acids. The chain's CDR3 is CASSLGGGLYEQYV. CDR3 nucleotides: TGTGCCAGCAGCTTAGGTGGGGGTCTCTACGAGCAGTACGTC.

V is TRBV29-1 and J is TRBJ1-1, with D perhaps matching TRBD1 (6 bases). Germline assignment: CDR1 SQVTM and CDR2 ANQGSEA. V lost 2 bases and J lost 5, with 18 bases in between. The CDR3 has 15 amino acids. The CDR3 here is CSVENVGALRTEAFF. For the CDR3, the DNA is TGCAGCGTTGAAAACGTGGGGGCACTTAGGACTGAAGCTTTCTTT.

This clone was seen a few times. The chain has TRBV6-1 and TRBJ1-1; 7 bases match TRBD1. V was clipped by 8 bases and J by 1 base; unmatched bases: 4. The CDR3 spans 13 residues. Per germline, CDR1 MNHNS and CDR2 SASEGT. CDR3 amino acids: CASGRTGNTEAFF. CDR3 nucleotides: TGTGCCAGCGGAAGGACAGGGAACACTGAAGCTTTCTTT.

The J gene is TRBJ1-2, the V gene TRBV19; weak D call: TRBD1 (5 bases). The CDR3 has 12 amino acids. Trimming cost V 7 bases and J 3 bases, with 9 bases left between them. Germline V gives CDR1 LNHDA, CDR2 SQIVND (reference sequence). CDR3 sequence: CASTTGDYGYTF. As DNA, the CDR3 is TGTGCCAGTACGACGGGGGACTATGGCTACACCTTC. The variable domain in full, with the rest retrieved from reference TRBV19 and TRBJ1-2, is DGGITQSPKYLFRKEGQNVTLSCEQNLNHDAMYWYRQDPGQGLRLIYYSQIVNDFQKGDIAEGYSVSREKKESFPLTVTSAQKNPTAFYLCASTTGDYGYTFGSGTRLTVV.

V usage is TRBV27 and J usage is TRBJ1-2; D uncertain. The germline V and J ends were trimmed by 0 bases and 8 bases, with 13 bases remaining between them. CDR1 is MNHEY, CDR2 SMNVEV, per germline (reference sequence). The CDR3 spans 14 residues. CDR3: CASSLSKRAQGYTF. The DNA for the CDR3 is TGTGCCAGCAGTTTATCGAAGAGGGCGCAGGGCTACACCTTC.

CDR3 DNA sequence: TGTGCCAGCAGTTATGAAGGGGACAGGGGGCTATACGAGCAGTACTTC. Amino acids: CASSYEGDRGLYEQYF. The chain has TRBV6-5 and TRBJ2-7; the match to TRBD1 covers 12 bases. The junction had 7 bases not matched to a gene; V was cut back by 3 bases and J by 4 bases. The CDR3 is 16 amino acids. Germline values: CDR1 MNHEY, CDR2 SVGAGI.

The genes are TRBV5-6 and TRBJ2-7; D unclear. CDR3 length: 13 residues. In germline, CDR1 is SGHDT, CDR2 YYEEEE. With 4 bases removed from V and 5 bases from J, the gap between germline ends came to 13 bases. The CDR3 coding sequence is TGTGCCAGCAGCACAAACCTAGAGGACGAGCAGTACGTC. Encoded protein: CASSTNLEDEQYV.

The rearrangement uses TRBV5-1 and TRBJ2-5; 11 bases are shared with TRBD2. Trimming took 6 bases from V and 1 from J; bases not matched to a gene: 5. Per germline, CDR1 SGHRS and CDR2 YFSETQ. There are 15 residues in the CDR3. The CDR3 DNA follows: TGCGCCAGCAAGACTAGCGGGGCGCCCCAAGAGACCCAGTACTTC. Translated: CASKTSGAPQETQYF. Together with reference TRBV5-1 and TRBJ2-5, the CDR3 gives the full variable domain: KAGVTQTPRYLIKTRGQQVTLSCSPISGHRSVSWYQQTPGQGLQFLFEYFSETQRNKGNFPGRFSGRQFSNSRSEMNVSTLELGDSALYLCASKTSGAPQETQYFGPGTRLLVL.

The rearrangement uses TRBV5-4 and TRBJ1-6; unclear D gene. Germline V CDR1 and CDR2: SGHNT, YYREEE (reference sequence). The CDR3 is 14 residues long. Trimming left V 2 bases short and J 7 bases short, with 10 bases between. This chain's CDR3 is CASSFGSENSPLHF. The CDR3 nucleotides read TGTGCCAGCAGCTTCGGCTCGGAAAATTCACCCCTCCACTTT.

The chain carries TRBV28 and TRBJ2-7, with TRBD2 matching 9 bases. V shed 7 bases and J 1 base; nucleotides not matched to a gene: 11. The CDR3 is made up of 16 amino acids. Per the germline V gene, CDR1 is MDHEN and CDR2 is SYDVKM. The CDR3 is CASNRAGGPLSYEQYV. The CDR3 DNA sequence: TGTGCCAGCAACCGGGCGGGGGGGCCGTTGTCCTACGAGCAGTACGTC.

The J gene is TRBJ2-6, the V gene TRBV28; D remains unclear. Deletions cut 5 bases from V and 2 bases from J, with 10 bases between. The CDR3 totals 15 residues. Germline-derived CDR1 and CDR2 are MDHEN and SYDVKM. CDR3 region: CASSEKGAGANVLTF. Written as DNA, the CDR3 is TGTGCCAGCAGTGAAAAGGGTGCTGGGGCCAACGTCCTGACTTTC.

This chain joins TRBV7-3 and TRBJ2-7; possibly TRBD2 for D (5 bases). The CDR3 contains 14 residues. V was clipped by 3 bases and J by 0 bases, with 9 bases between them. Per germline, CDR1 SGHTA and CDR2 FQGTGA. The CDR3 loop is CASSLGGPSYEQYF. The DNA of the CDR3 is TGTGCCAGCAGCTTGGGCGGGCCCTCCTACGAGCAGTACTTC. Supplemented by reference TRBV7-3 and TRBJ2-7, the full variable domain reads GAGVSQTPSNKVTEKGKYVELRCDPISGHTALYWYRQSLGQGPEFLIYFQGTGAADDSGLPNDRFFAVRPEGSVSTLKIQRTERGDSAVYLCASSLGGPSYEQYFGPGTRLTVT.

The chain links TRBV10-2 to TRBJ2-1, with 10 positions matching TRBD1. The V and J ends lost 3 bases and 7 bases, in that order; junction bases with no gene match: 3. Germline CDR1 and CDR2: WSHSY and SAAADI. The CDR3 contains 14 residues. The CDR3: CASSERDRGNEQFF. CDR3 sequence (DNA): TGCGCCAGCAGTGAAAGGGACAGGGGTAATGAGCAGTTCTTC.

The CDR3 nucleotides are TGTGCCAGCAGCGCACAGGGCGGTCAAGAGACCCAGTACTTC. Translated: CASSAQGGQETQYF. This chain connects TRBV5-8 to TRBJ2-5, with a possible D match to TRBD1 (6 bases). The CDR3 has 14 residues. Per the germline V gene, CDR1 is SGHTS and CDR2 is YDEGEE. V was pared by 4 bases and J by 2 bases, with 12 bases between.